A single sample is the source of the 32 T cell receptor beta chains below, sequenced in a study of blood T cell repertoires in COVID-19. Produced via immunoSEQ multiplex PCR; TCRdb's table is partial and in-frame only. In the table there are 250,000 to 350,000 clones, under 90% of which are singletons. Sequencing used PBMCs or T cells enriched from blood (not recorded which). Source of these receptors: a woman aged 50 to 65 who had been exposed to COVID-19.

This clone appeared a few times. The chain links TRBV19 to TRBJ1-2; 7 bases are a match to TRBD1. The CDR3 spans 15 residues. With 9 bases clipped from V and 5 bases from J, the junction kept 15 bases outside the gene matches. Germline CDR1 and CDR2: LNHDA and SQIVND (reference sequence). As DNA, the CDR3 is TGTGCCAGCTCGGGACAGCTCTTACCCCTATATGGCTACACCTTC. Its translation: CASSGQLLPLYGYTF.

This clone is a singleton in its sample. The chain joins TRBV3-1 (or the pseudogene TRBV3-2) to TRBJ1-3; weak D call: TRBD1 (5 bases). Germline loops: CDR1 LGHDT, CDR2 YNNKEL (reference sequence). The V end was cut by 2 bases, the J end by 0 bases, with 14 bases between. The CDR3 extends over 17 amino acids. The CDR3, as DNA: TGTGCCAGCAGCCAATTGGGCACAGGACGCTCTGGAAACACCATATATTTT. Translating gives CASSQLGTGRSGNTIYF.

The chain employs TRBV30 and TRBJ1-6, with 7 bases lining up with TRBD1. Trimming took 0 bases from V and 10 from J; bases not matched to a gene: 6. Germline values: CDR1 GTSNPN, CDR2 SVGIG (reference sequence). The CDR3 length is 14 residues. Here the CDR3 DNA reads TGTGCCTGGAGTGTATTGACAGGGAGATCACCCCTCCACTTT. This sequence encodes CAWSVLTGRSPLHF.

The chain joins TRBV5-4 to TRBJ1-6; D possibly corresponds to TRBD1 (5 bases). Germline CDR1 reads SGHNT; CDR2 reads YYREEE (reference sequence). The CDR3 is 16 amino acids. Trimming left V 2 bases short and J 4 bases short, with 13 bases between. CDR3 DNA: TGTGCCAGCAGCTTTGGGCAGGGCACATATAATTCACCCCTCCACTTT. Protein product: CASSFGQGTYNSPLHF.

The chain is built from TRBV7-9 and TRBJ2-7; 12 bases agree with TRBD2. CDR3 size: 19 residues. V gave up 5 bases and J gave up 0 bases; unmatched junction bases: 14. The V gene's germline CDR1 is SEHNR and CDR2 FQNEAQ (reference sequence). The CDR3 loop is CASSPEPLAGGYFSYEQYF. CDR3 in DNA: TGTGCCAGCAGCCCGGAGCCACTAGCGGGGGGCTACTTCTCCTACGAGCAGTACTTC.

The chain employs TRBV30 and TRBJ2-7; the match to TRBD1 covers 9 bases. CDR3 length equals 16 residues. The junction had 14 bases not matched to a gene; V was cut back by 2 bases and J by 6 bases. From germline, CDR1 is GTSNPN and CDR2 SVGIG (reference sequence). CDR3 residues: CAWSPRGRDRAVEQYF. The CDR3 coding sequence is TGTGCCTGGAGTCCAAGGGGCCGGGACAGGGCCGTCGAGCAGTACTTC.

This clone was seen just once. The DNA of the CDR3 is TGTGCCTGGACATTTGGGACAGGGGCCAGTGAGCAGTTCTTC. Amino acids: CAWTFGTGASEQFF. The V and J genes are TRBV30 and TRBJ2-1; 10 bases fit TRBD1. V dropped 4 bases and J dropped 9; count of bases not matched to a gene: 9. The germline gives CDR1 GTSNPN, CDR2 SVGIG (reference sequence). This CDR3 comprises 14 residues.

The chain combines TRBV6-4 with TRBJ1-2; D is undetermined. Trimming removed 2 bases from V and 6 bases from J, with 13 bases in between. Germline V gives CDR1 MRHNA, CDR2 SNTAGT. There are 14 residues in the CDR3. As DNA, the CDR3 is TGTGCCAGCAGTGACCCTGCCAGGATCAATGGCTACACCTTC. It yields the protein CASSDPARINGYTF.

The rearrangement joins TRBV28 to TRBJ1-6, with TRBD1 as a possible D gene (5 bases). V was pared by 3 bases and J by 7 bases, with 13 bases between. The germline CDR1 and CDR2 sequences are MDHEN and SYDVKM. CDR3 length: 15 residues. The CDR3 nucleotides are TGTGCCAGCAGTTTCGGCCGGGGGTACAATTCACCCCTCCACTTT. Translation gives CASSFGRGYNSPLHF.

This chain uses TRBV2 with TRBJ2-3, with 11 bases matching TRBD2. This CDR3 has 17 amino acids. V was clipped by 6 bases and J by 1 base; unmatched bases: 9. Germline-derived CDR1 and CDR2 are SNHLY and FYNNEI. The CDR3 reads CASRGLAGGARTDTQYF. The CDR3 coding sequence is TGTGCCAGCAGAGGGCTAGCGGGGGGAGCCCGCACAGATACGCAGTATTTT. The variable domain in full, completed from reference TRBV2 and TRBJ2-3, reads EPEVTQTPSHQVTQMGQEVILRCVPISNHLYFYWYRQILGQKVEFLVSFYNNEISEKSEIFDDQFSVERPDGSNFTLKIRSTKLEDSAMYFCASRGLAGGARTDTQYFGPGTRLTVL.

This clone has a single count. The V and J genes are TRBV5-1 and TRBJ2-7; 9 bases are a match to TRBD2. With V trimmed by 0 bases and J by 7 bases, 8 bases remained unmatched. CDR3 length: 15 amino acids. Germline V gene data show CDR1 as SGHRS and CDR2 as YFSETQ. CDR3: CASSLDLAGPVEQYF. As DNA, the CDR3 is TGCGCCAGCAGCTTGGATCTAGCGGGGCCGGTGGAGCAGTACTTC.

In its sample, this clone was seen a few times. The CDR3 is CAWLRDRDVFGYGYTF. The CDR3, as DNA: TGTGCCTGGTTGCGGGACAGGGACGTTTTTGGCTATGGCTACACCTTC. This chain joins TRBV30 and TRBJ1-2, with 9 bases lining up with TRBD1. Germline values: CDR1 GTSNPN, CDR2 SVGIG (reference sequence). Trimming cost V 5 bases and J 4 bases; bases outside gene matches: 14. The CDR3 is made up of 16 amino acids.

The chain uses TRBV24-1 and TRBJ2-1; no clear D. Germline CDR1 reads KGHDR; CDR2 reads SFDVKD. V was shortened by 4 bases and J by 3 bases, with 6 bases between the two germline ends. The CDR3 contains 13 residues. The CDR3 bases are TGTGCCACCAGTGAGCCTAACTACAATGAGCAGTTCTTC. Translation gives CATSEPNYNEQFF.

In DNA form, the CDR3 reads TGTGCCAGCGTCGGTAACCGGGATCAGCCCCAGCATTTT. It encodes CASVGNRDQPQHF. The chain recombines TRBV12-3 or TRBV12-4 with TRBJ1-5, with unresolved D. The CDR3 contains 13 residues. V was trimmed by 8 bases and J by 5 bases, leaving 13 bases between them.

The CDR3 DNA reads as TGTGCCAGCAGCCAAGAATGGACTAGCGGGGGGTATGAGCAGTTCTTC. It encodes CASSQEWTSGGYEQFF. The rearrangement uses TRBV4-2 and TRBJ2-1; 14 bases line up with TRBD2. The germline gives CDR1 LGHNA, CDR2 YNFKEQ. The CDR3 sequence is 16 residues long. V shed 0 bases and J 8 bases; nucleotides not matched to a gene: 3.

The chain has TRBV11-2 and TRBJ2-2; TRBD2 agrees at 9 bases. J lost 0 bases, V lost 5 bases, and 4 bases had no gene match. Per germline, CDR1 SGHAT and CDR2 FQNNGV. There are 16 residues in the CDR3. In DNA form, the CDR3 reads TGTGCCAGCAGCCCAATAGCGGGGGCGAACACCGGGGAGCTGTTTTTT. Translating it yields CASSPIAGANTGELFF.

The chain joins TRBV16 to TRBJ1-4; perhaps TRBD1 as D (6 bases). The CDR3 consists of 15 residues. Germline values: CDR1 KGHSY, CDR2 FQNENV. The ends were cut back, 5 bases at V and 1 base at J, with 11 bases in the middle. The CDR3 loop is CASSKLQGTNEKLFF. The CDR3 DNA sequence: TGTGCCAGCAGCAAACTACAGGGAACTAATGAAAAACTGTTTTTT.

The chain couples TRBV3-1 (or the pseudogene TRBV3-2) to TRBJ1-4, with D unclear. The CDR3 totals 15 residues. The V gene's germline CDR1 is LGHDT and CDR2 YNNKEL (reference sequence). V was shortened by 2 bases and J by 6 bases, with 13 bases between the two germline ends. CDR3 sequence (DNA): TGTGCCAGCAGCCAACTAGGAGTTGGAGATGAAAAACTGTTTTTT. This encodes CASSQLGVGDEKLFF.

This clone was found a few times. The V call is TRBV27, the J call TRBJ2-7; D call uncertain. V dropped 1 base and J dropped 0 bases, with 22 bases sitting between them. Germline V lookup: CDR1 MNHEY, CDR2 SMNVEV (reference sequence). This CDR3 comprises 19 residues. CDR3 sequence (DNA): TGTGCCAGCAGTTTATACGACGCATTCACAGCACTGTACTCCTACGAGCAGTACTTC. This translates into CASSLYDAFTALYSYEQYF.

The chain uses TRBV6-1 and TRBJ1-2; a weak D match, TRBD1 (5 bases). In germline, CDR1 is MNHNS, CDR2 SASEGT. Trimming shortened V by 3 bases and J by 5 bases, and 22 bases separated the two germline ends. The CDR3 sequence is 17 residues long. The CDR3, as DNA: TGTGCCAGCAGTGACCAAGGTTTCTGGACAACAAAATATGGCTACACCTTC. Its protein product is CASSDQGFWTTKYGYTF.

The chain joins TRBV28 to TRBJ1-4; 8 nucleotides align to TRBD1. Germline CDR1 reads MDHEN; CDR2 reads SYDVKM. The CDR3 extends over 14 amino acids. V was pared by 6 bases and J by 8 bases, with 8 bases of the junction left unmatched. The CDR3: CASRETGAEEKLFF. The CDR3 coding sequence is TGTGCCAGCAGAGAGACAGGGGCGGAAGAAAAACTGTTTTTT.

The chain has TRBV5-1 and TRBJ1-6; 7 bases are shared with TRBD1. CDR1 is SGHRS and CDR2 is YFSETQ in the germline V gene. J lost 7 bases, V lost 5 bases, and 12 bases had no gene match. The CDR3 sequence is 16 residues long. CDR3 in amino acids: CASREGRQGKNSPLHF. The CDR3 coding sequence is TGCGCCAGCAGAGAAGGAAGACAGGGCAAAAATTCACCCCTCCACTTT.

The chain uses TRBV5-1 and TRBJ1-5; maybe TRBD1 (6 bases). Germline CDR1 is SGHRS and CDR2 is YFSETQ. The CDR3 extends over 18 amino acids. Trimming shortened V by 4 bases and J by 0 bases, and 20 bases separated the two germline ends. The CDR3 region is CASSRSPRDTNSNQPQHF. CDR3 in DNA: TGCGCCAGCAGCCGCTCTCCCAGGGACACCAATAGCAATCAGCCCCAGCATTTT. The full variable domain, with the rest looked up from reference TRBV5-1 and TRBJ1-5, is KAGVTQTPRYLIKTRGQQVTLSCSPISGHRSVSWYQQTPGQGLQFLFEYFSETQRNKGNFPGRFSGRQFSNSRSEMNVSTLELGDSALYLCASSRSPRDTNSNQPQHFGDGTRLSIL.

The chain couples TRBV10-3 to TRBJ2-3, with D possibly TRBD2 on 5 matching bases. Germline values: CDR1 ENHRY, CDR2 SYGVKD. Trimming took off 2 bases at V and 1 base at J, with 7 bases between the two ends. The CDR3 is made up of 14 amino acids. The CDR3 sequence is CAISEVEGTDTQYF. As DNA, the CDR3 is TGTGCCATCAGTGAGGTGGAGGGCACAGATACGCAGTATTTT.

V is TRBV5-6 and J is TRBJ2-3; no definite D call. This CDR3 comprises 12 residues. The germline CDR1 and CDR2 sequences are SGHDT and YYEEEE. The V end was cut by 1 base, the J end by 5 bases, with 5 bases between. The CDR3 protein is CASSLSLDTQYF. The CDR3 DNA follows: TGTGCCAGCAGCTTGTCCTTAGATACGCAGTATTTT.

The gene calls are TRBV27 and TRBJ2-5; TRBD2 matches 8 bases. J gave up 6 bases and V 2 bases, and 11 bases lay outside the gene matches. The CDR3 runs 16 residues. Germline values: CDR1 MNHEY, CDR2 SMNVEV (reference sequence). Here the CDR3 reads CASSLRGGPVTQTQYF. CDR3 sequence (DNA): TGTGCCAGCAGTTTACGGGGGGGTCCGGTCACGCAGACCCAGTACTTC.

J is TRBJ2-7 and V is TRBV7-9; D uncertain. Germline CDR1 reads SEHNR; CDR2 reads FQNEAQ (reference sequence). Trimming left V 1 base short and J 4 bases short, with 8 bases between. CDR3 length equals 13 residues. In DNA, the CDR3 is TGTGCCAGCAGCTTAGGAGGTCTGTACGAGCAGTACTTC. This translates into CASSLGGLYEQYF.

This clone was seen a handful of times. The chain joins TRBV19 to TRBJ2-7, with 7 bases that match TRBD1. After removal of 3 bases from V and 4 bases from J, the junction contained 9 bases not matched to a gene. The CDR3 spans 15 residues. Germline V lookup: CDR1 LNHDA, CDR2 SQIVND (reference sequence). CDR3: CASSMPPRGKYEQYF. CDR3 coding DNA: TGTGCCAGTAGTATGCCTCCCAGGGGGAAGTACGAGCAGTACTTC.

In regard to this clone: Distinct nucleotide sequences in the sample also encode this CDR3. The chain uses TRBV10-3 and TRBJ1-6; 8 bases fit TRBD1. The J segment lost 7 bases and the V segment lost 5 bases, leaving 1 base of the junction unmatched. The CDR3 length is 13 residues. The germline V gene encodes CDR1 ENHRY and CDR2 SYGVKD. CDR3 loop: CAISRQGNSPLHF. CDR3 DNA: TGTGCCATCAGTAGACAGGGGAATTCACCCCTCCACTTT.

This clone was seen more than once but under ten times. The rearrangement uses TRBV7-9 and TRBJ1-5; possible D gene TRBD1, 5 bases. V lost 9 bases, J lost 7 bases, and 19 bases lay in between. The CDR3 consists of 14 residues. Germline V gene lookup returns CDR1 SEHNR and CDR2 FQNEAQ (reference sequence). This chain's CDR3 is CASSGQPGGQPQHF. The CDR3 DNA reads as TGTGCCAGTTCCGGCCAACCTGGGGGGCAGCCCCAGCATTTT.

The chain recombines TRBV20-1 with TRBJ2-3; D possibly corresponds to TRBD2 (7 bases). Trimming took 3 bases from V and 5 from J, leaving 18 bases between them. The CDR3 loop spans 15 amino acids. CDR1 DFQATT and CDR2 SNEGSKA come from the germline V gene (reference sequence). The CDR3 DNA sequence: TGCAGTGCTAGTCCCCCCGGGGGGCCCGGAGATACGCAGTATTTT. It yields the protein CSASPPGGPGDTQYF.

This chain joins TRBV4-2 and TRBJ2-5; D gene uncertain. V lost 3 bases, J lost 4 bases, and 6 bases lay in between. The CDR3 length is 12 residues. Per germline, CDR1 LGHNA and CDR2 YNFKEQ. CDR3: CASSQSGETQYF. The DNA of the CDR3 is TGTGCCAGCAGCCAGAGTGGAGAGACCCAGTACTTC.